The 27 T cell receptor beta chains listed next were all sequenced from one sample in a study of metastatic and nonmetastatic thyroid tumors. No treatment of any kind had been given to any patient before thyroid surgery. TCRdb re-analyzed the PCR reads using MiXCR. In the table there are over 10,000 clones, about 33% of which are singletons. The sample comprised tumor tissue. These receptors all stem from a female donor with papillary thyroid cancer or a benign thyroid nodule (not recorded which). Some clones in this sample may be carry-over from other donors' samples.

This clone was counted only a few times. The V and J genes are TRBV6-1 and TRBJ2-3, with TRBD1 as a possible D gene (5 bases). V lost 2 bases, J lost 0 bases, and 15 bases lay in between. The CDR3 is made up of 17 amino acids. Germline V gene data show CDR1 as MNHNS and CDR2 as SASEGT. DNA of the CDR3: TGTGCCAGCAGTGAATTCTCCACAGGATACAGCACAGATACGCAGTATTTT. It specifies CASSEFSTGYSTDTQYF.

This clone appeared many times. This clone may be a read error of a much larger clone one base away. This sample includes further DNA sequences coding for the same CDR3. V is TRBV28 and J is TRBJ2-7, with D tentatively TRBD1 or TRBD2 (6 bases each). The V and J ends lost 1 base and 8 bases respectively, with 12 bases between them. Germline V CDR1 and CDR2: MDHEN, SYDVKM. The CDR3 consists of 13 residues. The CDR3 region has the DNA TGTGCCAGCAGTTTATCTCCCGGGGGCCAGCAGTACTTC. Amino acids: CASSLSPGGQQYF.

This clone appeared a few times. The chain couples TRBV28 to TRBJ2-1; perhaps TRBD1 as D (5 bases). The CDR3 is made up of 16 amino acids. Deletions cut 5 bases from V and 4 bases from J, with 18 bases between. In germline, CDR1 is MDHEN, CDR2 SYDVKM. In nucleotides, the CDR3 is TGTGCCAGCAGTCTATCAGGGCTGACCGGATACAATGAGCAGTTCTTC. Translation gives CASSLSGLTGYNEQFF.

Worth noting for this clone: A much larger clone is a single base away; this may be a read error. This chain joins TRBV12-5 and TRBJ2-1; D is uncertain. V lost 5 bases and J 6 bases, leaving 11 bases between the germline ends. CDR3 length: 13 amino acids. Germline V gene sequence: CDR1 LGHNT, CDR2 FRNRAP. This CDR3 reads CASGPPCGNEQFF. In nucleotides, the CDR3 is TGTGCTAGTGGTCCCCCTTGTGGCAATGAGCAGTTCTTC.

This clone has a handful of counts. The chain is built from TRBV10-3 and TRBJ2-7, with D unclear. The CDR3 runs 14 residues. CDR1 and CDR2 (germline): ENHRY, SYGVKD. Trimming cost V 6 bases and J 3 bases, with 15 bases left between them. CDR3 DNA sequence: TGTGCCATCAGCCCCCCCCTCCAGGACTACGAGCAGTACTTC. This sequence encodes CAISPPLQDYEQYF.

The rearrangement joins TRBV5-1 to TRBJ1-2; D remains ambiguous. The CDR3 covers 16 residues. Trimming took 5 bases from V and 0 from J, leaving 17 bases between them. The germline CDR1 and CDR2 sequences are SGHRS and YFSETQ. CDR3 bases: TGCGCCAGCAGAGACGAACCCGGGATCCCTAACTATGGCTACACCTTC. Encoded protein: CASRDEPGIPNYGYTF.

This clone came up once. The chain carries TRBV30 and TRBJ1-2; the match to TRBD1 covers 7 bases. The V gene's germline CDR1 is GTSNPN and CDR2 SVGIG (reference sequence). J was trimmed by 4 bases and V by 4 bases; bases with no gene match: 9. CDR3 length: 14 residues. The CDR3 spells CAWISTGIVYGYTF. The CDR3 nucleotides are TGTGCCTGGATTTCGACAGGGATCGTCTATGGCTACACCTTC.

The CDR3 nucleotides are TGTGCCAGCAGCGCGCTAGGTGGGGGTAAAAACATTCAGTACTTC. Amino acid sequence: CASSALGGGKNIQYF. This sequence joins TRBV11-2 and TRBJ2-4; the D gene could be TRBD1 or TRBD2 (5 bases each). With 5 bases removed from V and 4 bases from J, the gap between germline ends came to 15 bases. The CDR3 is 15 residues long. Germline CDR1 reads SGHAT; CDR2 reads FQNNGV.

There are many counts of this clone. With a much larger clone just one base away, this may be a read error. J is TRBJ1-1 and V is TRBV3-1, with TRBD1 identical over 9 bases. Germline V gene lookup returns CDR1 LGHDT and CDR2 YNNKEL (reference sequence). The CDR3 sequence is 15 residues long. Unmatched junction bases numbered 10, after V lost 8 bases and J lost 3 bases. The CDR3 loop reads CASGSGTGTYTEAFF. CDR3 bases: TGTGCCAGCGGCTCGGGGACAGGGACGTACACTGAAGCTTTCTTT. The variable domain in full, completed from reference TRBV3-1 and TRBJ1-1, reads DTAVSQTPKYLVTQMGNDKSIKCEQNLGHDTMYWYKQDSKKFLKIMFSYNNKELIINETVPNRFSPKSPDKAHLNLHINSLELGDSAVYFCASGSGTGTYTEAFFGQGTRLTVV.

On this clone: The junction does not match germline at one end; this may be a read error. This chain uses TRBV5-4 with TRBJ2-7, with 12 bases matching TRBD1. CDR3 length: 15 amino acids. The germline gives CDR1 SGHNT, CDR2 YYREEE (reference sequence). The CDR3 sequence: CASSPGTGGIHEHYF. The CDR3 coding sequence is TGTGCCAGCAGCCCCGGGACAGGGGGCATCCACGAGCATTACTTC.

The chain employs TRBV27 and TRBJ1-2, with D possibly being TRBD1 (5 bases). The length of the CDR3 is 14 residues. The V gene's germline CDR1 is MNHEY and CDR2 SMNVEV (reference sequence). Deletions cut 2 bases from V and 5 bases from J, with 12 bases between. The CDR3 region is CASSLGEGTYGYTF. The CDR3 DNA reads as TGTGCCAGCAGTTTAGGAGAGGGGACGTATGGCTACACCTTC.

This clone came up many times. V and J are TRBV19 and TRBJ2-5, with D unclear. The CDR3 consists of 13 residues. CDR1 and CDR2 from the germline V gene are LNHDA and SQIVND (reference sequence). Trimming pared 4 bases from V and 3 bases from J, leaving 9 bases between. As DNA, the CDR3 is TGTGCCAGTAGTAAGACATGGGAAGAGACCCAGTACTTC. Protein sequence: CASSKTWEETQYF.

V is TRBV14 and J is TRBJ1-2; D remains ambiguous. Trimming took off 0 bases at V and 7 bases at J, with 18 bases between the two ends. This CDR3 is built from 16 residues. CDR1 SGHDN and CDR2 FVKESK come from the germline V gene. As DNA, the CDR3 is TGTGCCAGCAGCCAAGAGGCAGGCAACCCCACCTCTGGCTACACCTTC. It yields the protein CASSQEAGNPTSGYTF.

This clone was observed at least ten times. The CDR3 DNA reads TGCGCCAGCAGCTTGAGGGCAGGGCGATCTAGCACAGATACGCAGTATTTT. Its protein product is CASSLRAGRSSTDTQYF. This chain uses TRBV5-1 with TRBJ2-3; the D gene is possibly TRBD1 (5 bases). The germline gives CDR1 SGHRS, CDR2 YFSETQ. The V end was cut by 1 base, the J end by 0 bases, with 15 bases between. CDR3 size: 17 residues. The full variable domain, rest sourced from reference TRBV5-1 and TRBJ2-3, is KAGVTQTPRYLIKTRGQQVTLSCSPISGHRSVSWYQQTPGQGLQFLFEYFSETQRNKGNFPGRFSGRQFSNSRSEMNVSTLELGDSALYLCASSLRAGRSSTDTQYFGPGTRLTVL.

The rearrangement uses TRBV28 and TRBJ2-1; D is perhaps TRBD2 (5 bases). Trimming took 4 bases from V and 9 from J, leaving 19 bases between them. Germline lookup yields CDR1 MDHEN and CDR2 SYDVKM. The CDR3 has 15 residues. CDR3 DNA: TGTGCCAGCAGTTCGGTTCCAGTGGTCGGAGGTGAGCAGTTCTTC. Its translation: CASSSVPVVGGEQFF.

The J gene is TRBJ1-2, the V gene TRBV12-3 or TRBV12-4; D gene ambiguous. Trimming pared 3 bases from V and 7 bases from J, leaving 12 bases between. The CDR3 spans 13 residues. The CDR3 nucleotides are TGTGCCAGCAGTTTCATTCTGAGTGGTGGCTACACCTTC. It specifies CASSFILSGGYTF.

The chain is built from TRBV28 and TRBJ2-3; 8 bases line up with TRBD2. CDR3 length: 15 amino acids. The junction had 6 bases not matched to a gene; V was cut back by 2 bases and J by 5 bases. Germline V CDR1 and CDR2: MDHEN, SYDVKM. CDR3 amino acids: CASSLNGRGGDTQYF. The DNA for the CDR3 is TGTGCCAGCAGTTTAAACGGGAGGGGAGGAGATACGCAGTATTTT.

The chain employs TRBV20-1 and TRBJ2-2, with D perhaps TRBD1 (5 bases). Trimming removed 1 base at V and 2 bases at J, with 11 bases between. The CDR3 has 15 amino acids. The germline V gene has CDR1 DFQATT and CDR2 SNEGSKA (reference sequence). The CDR3 bases are TGCAGTGCTAGAGTGCTCAGGGATAACACCGGGGAGCTGTTTTTT. This sequence encodes CSARVLRDNTGELFF.

This clone appeared many times. The V and J genes are TRBV20-1 and TRBJ2-5, with D perhaps assigned TRBD1 or TRBD2 (5 bases each). The CDR3 is 15 residues long. CDR1 and CDR2 from the germline V gene are DFQATT and SNEGSKA (reference sequence). Deletions cut 4 bases from V and 1 base from J, with 16 bases between. CDR3 sequence (DNA): TGCAGTGCTAAACGAGCCAGGGAGATCCAAGAGACCCAGTACTTC. Translated, it gives CSAKRAREIQETQYF.

V gene TRBV29-1 combines with J gene TRBJ1-2, with D perhaps matching TRBD1 (6 bases). V lost 0 bases and J lost 7, with 27 bases in between. CDR1 is SQVTM and CDR2 is ANQGSEA in the germline V gene. This CDR3 has 18 amino acids. CDR3 protein: CSVEDFQGLQYRTGGYTF. DNA for the CDR3: TGCAGCGTTGAAGATTTTCAGGGGCTGCAATACCGAACCGGTGGCTACACCTTC.

The gene calls are TRBV20-1 and TRBJ2-7, with TRBD2 matching 13 bases. CDR1 DFQATT and CDR2 SNEGSKA come from the germline V gene (reference sequence). The V segment lost 5 bases and the J segment 6 bases; nucleotides outside the gene matches: 16. The CDR3 has 17 amino acids. This CDR3 reads CSAGDGTSGTGLGEQYF. CDR3 DNA sequence: TGCAGTGCTGGGGACGGGACTAGCGGGACCGGTTTGGGCGAGCAGTACTTC.

This clone qualifies as medium-sized (0.01 to 0.1%). V usage is TRBV24-1 and J usage is TRBJ2-5; unclear D gene. The CDR3 spans 13 residues. V lost 6 bases and J lost 0, with 7 bases in between. Germline lookup yields CDR1 KGHDR and CDR2 SFDVKD. The CDR3, as DNA: TGTGCCACCAGTCGTCCGGACCAAGAGACCCAGTACTTC. It yields the protein CATSRPDQETQYF.

This clone was counted between two and nine times. The rearrangement joins TRBV19 to TRBJ2-5; 10 bases agree with TRBD1. V shed 8 bases, J shed 2 bases, and the junction held 8 bases outside the gene matches. The CDR3 covers 15 residues. CDR1 and CDR2 from the germline V gene are LNHDA and SQIVND (reference sequence). The CDR3 loop reads CASSTTGGFQETQYF. In DNA form, the CDR3 reads TGTGCCAGTTCCACGACAGGGGGCTTTCAAGAGACCCAGTACTTC.

This clone is judged medium-sized (0.01 to 0.1%). V gene TRBV11-2 combines with J gene TRBJ2-7; D may be TRBD1 (5 bases). Trimming removed 4 bases at V and 0 bases at J, with 10 bases between. The germline V gene encodes CDR1 SGHAT and CDR2 FQNNGV. The CDR3 loop spans 14 amino acids. The CDR3: CASSSGWGSYEQYF. The CDR3 DNA sequence: TGTGCCAGCAGCTCAGGGTGGGGCTCCTACGAGCAGTACTTC.

This clone was seen more than once but under ten times. A read error is possible here, since a much larger clone lies one base away. V and J are TRBV19 and TRBJ2-3; 8 bases agree with TRBD2. Germline V gives CDR1 LNHDA, CDR2 SQIVND (reference sequence). The CDR3 contains 14 residues. With V trimmed by 8 bases and J by 4 bases, 8 bases remained unmatched. The CDR3 bases are TGTGCCAGTCGGGCGGGAGGCTTCGCAGATACGCAGTATTTT. Its translation is CASRAGGFADTQYF.

In its sample, this clone was seen many times. This sequence joins TRBV20-1 and TRBJ2-5, with 9 bases matching TRBD1. CDR1 and CDR2 from the germline V gene are DFQATT and SNEGSKA (reference sequence). CDR3 length equals 15 residues. The V gene end was trimmed by 5 bases and the J gene end by 3 bases; junction bases not matched to a gene: 10. The CDR3 coding sequence is TGCAGTGCTTACCGATCCGGGACAGGGAAAGAGACCCAGTACTTC. The encoded protein is CSAYRSGTGKETQYF.

Within the sample, this clone is medium-sized. The rearrangement uses TRBV20-1 and TRBJ2-2; TRBD2 is a possible D gene (7 bases). The CDR3 is 15 residues long. V gave up 6 bases and J gave up 3 bases, with 17 bases separating them. In germline, CDR1 is DFQATT, CDR2 SNEGSKA (reference sequence). CDR3 residues: CSARGGGADTGELFF. In DNA form, the CDR3 reads TGCAGTGCCCGAGGGGGGGGCGCGGACACCGGGGAGCTGTTTTTT.